This entry concerns a single T cell receptor beta chain. No antigen is known for it. These data belong to a study of cytomegalovirus exposure and HLA in healthy donors. Researchers ran the PCR with 60 Vbeta and 13 Jbeta primers. The repertoire was sequenced with immunoSEQ multiplex PCR; TCRdb's copy has only in-frame clones and lacks some. The repertoire holds 200,000 to 250,000 clones, with around 73% as singletons. Points from the study as a whole: TCR beta chains numbering about 160 were designated cytomegalovirus-associated. Data from an earlier analysis indicated that most TCR beta V segments were productive either about 90% or about 30% of the time. A highly shared variant cluster was judged a likely technical artifact. In vitro data verified three CMV-associated chains as specific for CMV antigens.

This CDR3 has 13 residues. CDR1 and CDR2 from the germline V gene are GTSNPN and SVGIG (reference sequence). J lost 3 bases, V lost 1 base, and 3 bases had no gene match. The sample consisted of PBMCs. This clonotype was sampled from a male donor in good health and CMV-seronegative. The chain has TRBV30 and TRBJ2-7, with 7 bases matching TRBD1. Here the CDR3 reads CAWSGDRDYEQYF. The CDR3 coding sequence is TGTGCCTGGAGTGGCGACAGGGACTACGAGCAGTACTTC.